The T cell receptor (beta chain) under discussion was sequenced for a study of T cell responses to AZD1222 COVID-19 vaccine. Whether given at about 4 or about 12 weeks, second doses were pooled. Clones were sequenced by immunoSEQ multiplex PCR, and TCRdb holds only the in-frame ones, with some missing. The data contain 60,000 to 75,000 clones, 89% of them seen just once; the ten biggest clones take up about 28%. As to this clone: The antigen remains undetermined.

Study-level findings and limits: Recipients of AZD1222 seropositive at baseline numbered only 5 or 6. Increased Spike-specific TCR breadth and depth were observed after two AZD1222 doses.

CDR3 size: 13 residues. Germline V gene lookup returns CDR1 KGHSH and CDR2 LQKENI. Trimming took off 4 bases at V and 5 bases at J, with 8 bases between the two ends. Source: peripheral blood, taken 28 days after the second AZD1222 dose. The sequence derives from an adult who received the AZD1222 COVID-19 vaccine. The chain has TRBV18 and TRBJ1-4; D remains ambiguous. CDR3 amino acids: CASSQRLNEKLFF. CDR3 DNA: TGTGCCAGCTCACAGCGTCTGAATGAAAAACTGTTTTTT.